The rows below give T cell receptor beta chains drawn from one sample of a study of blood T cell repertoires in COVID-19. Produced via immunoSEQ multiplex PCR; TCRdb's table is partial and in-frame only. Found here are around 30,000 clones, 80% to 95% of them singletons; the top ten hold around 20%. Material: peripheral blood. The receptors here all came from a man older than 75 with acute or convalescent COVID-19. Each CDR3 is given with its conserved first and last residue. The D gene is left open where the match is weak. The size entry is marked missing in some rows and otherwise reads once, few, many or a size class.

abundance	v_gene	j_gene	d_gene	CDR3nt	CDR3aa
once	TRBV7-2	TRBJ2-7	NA	TGTGCCAGCAGCTTAGCGCTAGGTAGCGGATCCTACGAGCAGTACTTC	CASSLALGSGSYEQYF
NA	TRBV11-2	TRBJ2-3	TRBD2	TGTGCCAGCAGCTTTTTAGCGGGAGTCACAGATACGCAGTATTTT	CASSFLAGVTDTQYF
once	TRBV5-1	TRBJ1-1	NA	TGCGCCAGCAGCTTGACCCTAAGGCCAGGGGTGACTGAAGCTTTCTTT	CASSLTLRPGVTEAFF
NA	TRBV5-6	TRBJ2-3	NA	TGTGCCAGCAGCCCACTGGGGCGGGGAAGGGATACGCAGTATTTT	CASSPLGRGRDTQYF
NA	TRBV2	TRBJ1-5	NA	TGTGCCAGCAGTGGCCAGATTAATAGCAATCAGCCCCAGCATTTT	CASSGQINSNQPQHF
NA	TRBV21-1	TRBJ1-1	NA	TGTGCCAGCAGCAGACTACAGGGGTCCCCGAACACTGAAGCTTTCTTT	CASSRLQGSPNTEAFF
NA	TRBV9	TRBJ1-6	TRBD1	TGTGCCAGCAGCGTCGCCCAGACAGGGGCAAGGCCCCTCCACTTT	CASSVAQTGARPLHF
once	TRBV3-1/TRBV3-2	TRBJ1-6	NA	TGTGCCAGCAGCCATAGGGGGAAGGGTTCACCCCTCCACTTT	CASSHRGKGSPLHF
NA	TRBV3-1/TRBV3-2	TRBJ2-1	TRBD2	TGTGCCAGCAGCCAAGATAGCGGGGGGGCATACAATGAGCAGTTCTTC	CASSQDSGGAYNEQFF
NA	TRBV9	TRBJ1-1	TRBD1	TGTGCCAGCAGCCAGGGACAGGGCAACACTGAAGCTTTCTTT	CASSQGQGNTEAFF
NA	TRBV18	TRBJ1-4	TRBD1	TGTGCCAGCTCACCGCGGAGAGAGTTAGAGGGACAGCCTAATGAAAAACTGTTTTTT	CASSPRRELEGQPNEKLFF
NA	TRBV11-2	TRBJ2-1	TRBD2	TGTGCCAGCAGCCCTAGGAGCGGGGGGGCCAATGAGCAGTTCTTC	CASSPRSGGANEQFF
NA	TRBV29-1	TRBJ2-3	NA	TGCAGCGTTATGCCGACAGGCACAGATACGCAGTATTTT	CSVMPTGTDTQYF
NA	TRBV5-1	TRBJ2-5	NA	TGCGCCAGCAGACCGGGGAATCAAGAGAACCAGTACTTC	CASRPGNQENQYF
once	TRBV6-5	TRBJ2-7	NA	TGTGCCAGCAGTCAGAAACTGGAGTACTACGAGCAGTACTTC	CASSQKLEYYEQYF
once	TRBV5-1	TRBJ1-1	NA	TGCGCCAGCAACCCAGGGGTGGAGAACACTGAAGCTTTCTTT	CASNPGVENTEAFF
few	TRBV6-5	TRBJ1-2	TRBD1	TGTGCCAGCAGGACAGGGGGGTCGTATGGCTACACCTTC	CASRTGGSYGYTF
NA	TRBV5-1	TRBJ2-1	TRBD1	TGCGCCAGCAGCTTCGGGGACAGGGGTCTAAATGAGCAGTTCTTC	CASSFGDRGLNEQFF
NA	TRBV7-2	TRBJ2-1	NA	TGTGCCAGCAGCCCTTACAATGAGCAGTTCTTC	CASSPYNEQFF
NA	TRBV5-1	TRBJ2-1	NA	TGCGCCAGCAGCTTGGTTTCCGGGACTCTCGCGAATGAGCAGTTCTTC	CASSLVSGTLANEQFF
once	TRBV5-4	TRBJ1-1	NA	TGTGCCAGCAGCTTCGACCTGGGCCGGACTGAAGCTTTCTTT	CASSFDLGRTEAFF
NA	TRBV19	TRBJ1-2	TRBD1	TGTGCCAGTAGCCCCCTTAACAGGGGCGCTAACTATGGCTACACCTTC	CASSPLNRGANYGYTF
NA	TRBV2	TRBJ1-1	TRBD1	TGTGCCAGCAGCGGACAGGGAACGAACACTGAAGCTTTCTTT	CASSGQGTNTEAFF
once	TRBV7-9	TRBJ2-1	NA	TGTGCCAGCAGGACTCTCAGCGATGCGGACAATGAGCAGTTCTTC	CASRTLSDADNEQFF
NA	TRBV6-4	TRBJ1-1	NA	TGTGCCATCCACTCCATGGGGAACGGGAGAGCTTTCTTT	CAIHSMGNGRAFF
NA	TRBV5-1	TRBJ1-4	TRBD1	TGCGCCAGCAGCTCGACAGGGGGGCTCAATAATGAAAAACTGTTTTTT	CASSSTGGLNNEKLFF
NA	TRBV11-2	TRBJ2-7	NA	TGTGCCAGCTCCCCTTACCAGGGCCCCTACGAGCAGTACTTC	CASSPYQGPYEQYF
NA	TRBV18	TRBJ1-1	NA	TGTGCCAGCTCACCACAGCAGGAGGGCACTGAAGCTTTCTTT	CASSPQQEGTEAFF
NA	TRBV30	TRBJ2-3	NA	TGTGCCTGGAGTGTACTACTGGCGGAACCTAGCACAGATACGCAGTATTTT	CAWSVLLAEPSTDTQYF
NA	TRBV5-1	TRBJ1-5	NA	TGCGCCAGCAGCCCGGGTCTACAAAGTGGCAATCAGCCCCAGCATTTT	CASSPGLQSGNQPQHF
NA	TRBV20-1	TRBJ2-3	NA	TGCAGTGCCAGTAGGCGGGGCCCCCTCGGAACAGATACGCAGTATTTT	CSASRRGPLGTDTQYF
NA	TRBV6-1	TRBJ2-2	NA	TGTGCCAGCAGGGCTAGTACCGGGGAGCTGTTTTTT	CASRASTGELFF
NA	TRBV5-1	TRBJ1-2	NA	TGCGCCAGCAGCTTGGACAGCTATAACTATGGCTACACCTTC	CASSLDSYNYGYTF
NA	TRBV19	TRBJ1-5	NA	TGTGCCAGTAGTCGTCAGTTTAGCAATCAGCCCCAGCATTTT	CASSRQFSNQPQHF
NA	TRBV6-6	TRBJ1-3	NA	TGTGCCAGCCGCCCCACACCCGCAACCTCTGGAAACACCATATATTTT	CASRPTPATSGNTIYF